One T cell receptor (beta chain) is described in this entry. Its specificity is unknown. These data are taken from a study of cytomegalovirus exposure and HLA in healthy donors. Only in-frame clones appear in the TCRdb table, and some are missing; sequencing was by immunoSEQ multiplex PCR. The data show about 63,000 clones, around 92% seen once. With V trimmed by 5 bases and J by 7 bases, 5 bases remained unmatched. The CDR3 is 13 residues long. Germline assignment: CDR1 MGHRA and CDR2 YSYEKL. Findings of the study overall: For cytomegalovirus status, the classifier reportedly gave diagnoses with high specificity and sensitivity.

Sequenced sample: PBMCs. V is TRBV4-1 and J is TRBJ1-2; TRBD1 aligns across 9 bases. The receptor's source is a woman aged 18-29 years in good health and CMV-seronegative. The CDR3 sequence: CASSGTGGFGYTF. Written as DNA, the CDR3 is TGCGCCAGCAGCGGTACAGGGGGCTTTGGCTACACCTTC.